This T cell receptor beta chain emerged from a study of blood T cell repertoires in COVID-19. Germline V lookup: CDR1 SEHNR, CDR2 FQNEAQ (reference sequence). The CDR3 extends over 15 amino acids. V trimming: 3 bases; J trimming: 6 bases; junction bases outside the gene matches: 3. The repertoire was sequenced with immunoSEQ multiplex PCR; TCRdb's copy has only in-frame clones and lacks some. Among 130,000 to 150,000 clones listed, about nine tenths were seen once. The clonotype was recovered from a human donor in a cohort sampled during active COVID-19. The source material was peripheral blood. The chain combines TRBV7-9 with TRBJ2-6; 9 bases are a match to TRBD1. The CDR3 DNA sequence: TGTGCCAGCAGCTTTGGACAGGGGCAGGCCAACGTCCTGACTTTC. This gives the protein CASSFGQGQANVLTF.